One and the same sample provided the 5 T cell receptor beta chains below, sequenced in a study of resident and recirculating memory T cells in vitiligo. The protocol was immunoSEQ multiplex PCR, while the TCRdb copy is restricted to in-frame clones and leaves out a portion. The sample carries approximately 69,000 clones, roughly 90% recorded once. The sample comprised blood. The source is a male donor with vitiligo.

The chain links TRBV5-6 to TRBJ2-3; 10 positions agree with TRBD1. Germline V gene data show CDR1 as SGHDT and CDR2 as YYEEEE. There are 14 residues in the CDR3. The V and J ends lost 4 bases and 4 bases, in that order; junction bases with no gene match: 3. The CDR3 DNA reads as TGTGCCAGCAGCCCGGGACAGGGGCCAGATACGCAGTATTTT. It is translated as CASSPGQGPDTQYF.

The chain joins TRBV4-3 to TRBJ2-1; perhaps TRBD2 as D (5 bases). Trimming cost V 0 bases and J 3 bases, with 12 bases left between them. The germline CDR1 and CDR2 sequences are LGHNA and YSLEER. The CDR3 totals 16 residues. CDR3 DNA sequence: TGCGCCAGCAGCCAAGAGCCCAGCGGATACTACAATGAGCAGTTCTTC. It translates to CASSQEPSGYYNEQFF.

This chain uses TRBV5-6 with TRBJ2-7; D is perhaps TRBD1 (6 bases). V lost 4 bases and J 3 bases, leaving 11 bases between the germline ends. This CDR3 has 13 residues. CDR1 is SGHDT and CDR2 is YYEEEE in the germline V gene. CDR3 amino acids: CASSGDKHYEQYF. CDR3 in DNA: TGTGCCAGCAGCGGGGACAAACACTACGAGCAGTACTTC.

The gene calls are TRBV7-9 and TRBJ2-3; 8 bases agree with TRBD1. The germline gives CDR1 SEHNR, CDR2 FQNEAQ (reference sequence). The CDR3 is made up of 14 amino acids. Trimming removed 3 bases from V and 6 bases from J; junction bases left unmatched: 5. CDR3 nucleotides: TGTGCCAGCAGCTTTGGACAGGGTAGGGATACGCAGTATTTT. Translated: CASSFGQGRDTQYF.

This clone was picked up one time. The chain recombines TRBV7-2 with TRBJ2-7; a weak D match, TRBD2 (5 bases). The CDR3 extends over 14 amino acids. Germline V gives CDR1 SGHTA, CDR2 FQGNSA. V was clipped by 5 bases and J by 1 base, with 12 bases between them. The DNA for the CDR3 is TGTGCCAGCAGCCAGGACCGGGGTTCCTACGAGCAGTACTTC. Its translation is CASSQDRGSYEQYF.